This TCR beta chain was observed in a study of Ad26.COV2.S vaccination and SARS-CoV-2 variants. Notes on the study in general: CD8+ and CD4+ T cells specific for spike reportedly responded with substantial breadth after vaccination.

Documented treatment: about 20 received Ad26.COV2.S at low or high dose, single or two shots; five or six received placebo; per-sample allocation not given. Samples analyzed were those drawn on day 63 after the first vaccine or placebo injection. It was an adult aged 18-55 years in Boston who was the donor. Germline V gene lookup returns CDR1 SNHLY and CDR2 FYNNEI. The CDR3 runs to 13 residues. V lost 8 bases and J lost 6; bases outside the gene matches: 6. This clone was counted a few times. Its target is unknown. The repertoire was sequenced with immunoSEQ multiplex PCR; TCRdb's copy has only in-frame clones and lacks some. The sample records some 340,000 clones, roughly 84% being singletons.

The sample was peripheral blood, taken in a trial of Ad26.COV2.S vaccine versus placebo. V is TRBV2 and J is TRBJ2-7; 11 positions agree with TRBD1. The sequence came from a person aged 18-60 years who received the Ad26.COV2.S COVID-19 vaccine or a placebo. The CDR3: CASGQGAMGEQYF. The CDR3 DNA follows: TGTGCCAGCGGACAGGGGGCTATGGGCGAGCAGTACTTC. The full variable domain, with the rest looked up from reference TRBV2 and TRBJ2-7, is EPEVTQTPSHQVTQMGQEVILRCVPISNHLYFYWYRQILGQKVEFLVSFYNNEISEKSEIFDDQFSVERPDGSNFTLKIRSTKLEDSAMYFCASGQGAMGEQYFGPGTRLTVT.